These 24 T cell receptor beta chains were all obtained from the same sample, sequenced in a study of shared clonotypes between healthy human individuals. Clones were sequenced by immunoSEQ multiplex PCR, and TCRdb holds only the in-frame ones, with some missing. The data show roughly 2 million clones, roughly 95% seen once. Positively selected for CCR7, the CD45RO-negative cells used as naive CD8 cells excluded terminally differentiated effector memory CD45RA+ cells. The sequenced sample was naive CD8+ T cells sorted from blood. These receptor sequences come from a man aged 18 to 29 in good health.

The V call is TRBV7-2, the J call TRBJ2-7, with D tentatively TRBD2 (6 bases). The germline V gene encodes CDR1 SGHTA and CDR2 FQGNSA. This CDR3 is built from 15 residues. Trimming removed 5 bases at V and 13 bases at J, with 27 bases between. The CDR3 protein is CASSPFGTGLDYPYF. CDR3 nucleotides: TGTGCCAGCAGCCCTTTTGGGACGGGACTTGATTACCCATACTTC.

On this clone: Other DNA sequences of this sample code for an identical CDR3. The CDR3 region is CASSQGWGTDTQYF. The CDR3 nucleotides are TGCGCCAGCAGCCAAGGGTGGGGTACAGATACGCAGTATTTT. The chain combines TRBV4-1 with TRBJ2-3; D is ambiguous. This CDR3 contains 14 residues. Trimming stripped 1 base from V and 3 bases from J, with 8 bases between. The germline V gene has CDR1 MGHRA and CDR2 YSYEKL.

The chain links TRBV4-1 to TRBJ2-3; D not resolved. Trimming took off 1 base at V and 6 bases at J, with 14 bases between the two ends. The CDR3 covers 15 residues. In germline, CDR1 is MGHRA, CDR2 YSYEKL. CDR3 sequence (DNA): TGCGCCAGCAGCCAAGTAACCAACCTGGGCGATACGCAGTATTTT. Its protein product is CASSQVTNLGDTQYF.

The chain combines TRBV29-1 with TRBJ2-1, with TRBD2 matching 7 bases. Germline values: CDR1 SQVTM, CDR2 ANQGSEA. Losses at the gene ends were 1 base for V and 6 bases for J; bases not matched to a gene: 12. There are 16 residues in the CDR3. The CDR3 protein is CSVEVPTSGGGNEQFF. CDR3 DNA: TGCAGCGTTGAAGTCCCGACAAGTGGGGGGGGCAATGAGCAGTTCTTC.

CDR3 residues: CASSLGVEHQPQHF. The DNA of the CDR3 is TGTGCCAGCAGTTTAGGGGTGGAACATCAGCCCCAGCATTTT. The chain uses TRBV27 and TRBJ1-5; the D is unclear. From germline, CDR1 is MNHEY and CDR2 SMNVEV (reference sequence). The CDR3 consists of 14 residues. V shed 2 bases and J shed 5 bases, with 10 bases lying between them.

The chain links TRBV19 to TRBJ2-1, with unresolved D. Trimming left V 2 bases short and J 9 bases short, with 17 bases between. Germline lookup yields CDR1 LNHDA and CDR2 SQIVND (reference sequence). CDR3 length equals 15 residues. CDR3 DNA sequence: TGTGCCAGTAGTATATACCCGGCAGATAACCTTGAGCAGTTCTTC. Protein product: CASSIYPADNLEQFF.

The chain joins TRBV10-3 to TRBJ1-1; D not certain. Per the germline V gene, CDR1 is ENHRY and CDR2 is SYGVKD. This CDR3 contains 13 residues. Trimming removed 8 bases from V and 4 bases from J, with 14 bases in between. The CDR3 loop reads CAIEDGGRTEAFF. Written as DNA, the CDR3 is TGTGCCATCGAGGACGGCGGCCGCACTGAAGCTTTCTTT.

The chain recombines TRBV6-5 with TRBJ2-7; D call uncertain. The CDR3 runs to 14 residues. Germline loops: CDR1 MNHEY, CDR2 SVGAGI. V was trimmed by 2 bases and J by 0 bases, leaving 8 bases between them. This CDR3 reads CASSYRAASYEQYF. CDR3 sequence (DNA): TGTGCCAGCAGTTACAGGGCGGCCTCCTACGAGCAGTACTTC.

The gene calls are TRBV9 and TRBJ2-3, with TRBD1 matching over 9 bases. V shed 4 bases, J shed 3 bases, and the junction held 3 bases outside the gene matches. In germline, CDR1 is SGDLS, CDR2 YYNGEE. The CDR3 is 14 amino acids. The CDR3 spells CASSPGTGTDTQYF. CDR3 DNA: TGTGCCAGCAGCCCAGGGACAGGGACAGATACGCAGTATTTT.

The chain links TRBV6-1 to TRBJ2-2; 7 bases are shared with TRBD1. The V and J ends lost 4 bases and 6 bases, in that order; junction bases with no gene match: 5. The CDR3 is made up of 14 amino acids. The germline V gene has CDR1 MNHNS and CDR2 SASEGT. The CDR3 nucleotides are TGTGCCAGCAGTGCGTACAGGGGCGCCGGGGAGCTGTTTTTT. Translating gives CASSAYRGAGELFF.

The chain couples TRBV6-5 to TRBJ2-3; D is possibly TRBD2 (7 bases). Germline V lookup: CDR1 MNHEY, CDR2 SVGAGI. This CDR3 has 15 residues. Trimming cost V 2 bases and J 6 bases, with 15 bases left between them. CDR3 DNA: TGTGCCAGCAGTTACCTCCGGGGGGCGCCGGATACGCAGTATTTT. Its protein product is CASSYLRGAPDTQYF.

The chain uses TRBV27 and TRBJ1-5; D gene ambiguous. The CDR3 covers 13 residues. With 6 bases removed from V and 0 bases from J, the gap between germline ends came to 6 bases. Germline lookup yields CDR1 MNHEY and CDR2 SMNVEV (reference sequence). CDR3 amino acids: CASSHNSNQPQHF. The CDR3 bases are TGTGCCAGCAGCCATAATAGCAATCAGCCCCAGCATTTT.

This clone was seen only a few times. Distinct nucleotide sequences in the sample also encode this CDR3. The rearrangement joins TRBV13 to TRBJ2-7; D might be TRBD2 (6 bases). Germline V gives CDR1 PRHDT, CDR2 FYEKMQ (reference sequence). V was trimmed by 3 bases and J by 4 bases, leaving 7 bases between them. The CDR3 totals 12 residues. The CDR3 nucleotides read TGTGCCAGCAGCTTGGGAGGTTACGAGCAGTACTTC. This codes for CASSLGGYEQYF.

This chain links TRBV30 with TRBJ1-1; D is unresolved. The CDR3 totals 17 residues. The ends were cut back, 0 bases at V and 2 bases at J, with 19 bases in the middle. Germline V gives CDR1 GTSNPN, CDR2 SVGIG (reference sequence). As DNA, the CDR3 is TGTGCCTGGAGTGTACGTATCCCAAAGACACTTAACACTGAAGCTTTCTTT. This encodes CAWSVRIPKTLNTEAFF.

This sequence joins TRBV11-1 and TRBJ2-3, with 7 bases identical to TRBD2. This CDR3 spans 15 amino acids. Per germline, CDR1 SGHAT and CDR2 FQDESV (reference sequence). V shed 0 bases, J shed 5 bases, and the junction held 5 bases outside the gene matches. The CDR3 coding sequence is TGTGCCAGCAGCTTAGCCGGCGGGAGTATAGATACGCAGTATTTT. This codes for CASSLAGGSIDTQYF.

J is TRBJ2-1 and V is TRBV13, with 11 positions matching TRBD2. The CDR3 is made up of 15 amino acids. The germline V gene has CDR1 PRHDT and CDR2 FYEKMQ (reference sequence). The junction had 0 bases not matched to a gene; V was cut back by 4 bases and J by 1 base. CDR3 protein: CASSSSGRSYNEQFF. The DNA for the CDR3 is TGTGCCAGCAGCTCTAGCGGGAGGTCCTACAATGAGCAGTTCTTC.

The chain carries TRBV29-1 and TRBJ2-5; perhaps TRBD2 as D (5 bases). CDR3 length equals 13 residues. The germline V gene has CDR1 SQVTM and CDR2 ANQGSEA. V was clipped by 6 bases and J by 2 bases, with 13 bases between them. The CDR3 region is CSVSGSTQETQYF. CDR3 bases: TGCAGCGTATCGGGATCTACTCAAGAGACCCAGTACTTC.

The chain combines TRBV9 with TRBJ2-2; D might be TRBD2 (6 bases). Per germline, CDR1 SGDLS and CDR2 YYNGEE. The V end lost 4 bases, the J end lost 1 base, and 14 bases lay between the germline ends. There are 16 residues in the CDR3. The CDR3 loop is CASSLRLGLNTGELFF. In DNA form, the CDR3 reads TGTGCCAGCAGCTTAAGACTAGGGTTGAACACCGGGGAGCTGTTTTTT.

The rearrangement links TRBV25-1 to TRBJ2-3; weak D call: TRBD2 (6 bases). Germline V gene sequence: CDR1 MGHDK, CDR2 SYGVNS. The V end was cut by 6 bases, the J end by 0 bases, with 13 bases between. The CDR3 is 15 amino acids. CDR3 region: CASRMEGASTDTQYF. In DNA, the CDR3 is TGTGCCAGCAGGATGGAGGGAGCTAGCACAGATACGCAGTATTTT.

The CDR3 protein is CATSWSGRAEQETQYF. The DNA for the CDR3 is TGTGCCACCTCCTGGAGCGGGAGGGCCGAGCAAGAGACCCAGTACTTC. This chain uses TRBV28 with TRBJ2-5; TRBD2 matches at 10 bases. Germline V CDR1 and CDR2: MDHEN, SYDVKM. Germline trimming cut 10 bases from V and 2 bases from J; bases unmatched to any gene: 13. The length of the CDR3 is 16 residues.

CDR3 DNA: TGTGCCAGCAGTTTCCCTGCCACTAGCTACGAGCAGTACTTC. Its translation is CASSFPATSYEQYF. This chain links TRBV28 with TRBJ2-7; perhaps TRBD2 as D (5 bases). Trimming shortened V by 3 bases and J by 3 bases, and 12 bases separated the two germline ends. Germline V gene data show CDR1 as MDHEN and CDR2 as SYDVKM. This CDR3 has 14 residues.

This chain uses TRBV12-5 with TRBJ2-1, with TRBD2 identical over 10 bases. V lost 1 base to trimming and J lost 3 bases; unmatched junction nucleotides: 6. This CDR3 contains 17 residues. CDR1 and CDR2 from the germline V gene are LGHNT and FRNRAP. Written as DNA, the CDR3 is TGTGCTAGTGGTTTGGCCCTACTAGCGGGGAACTACAATGAGCAGTTCTTC. Translating it yields CASGLALLAGNYNEQFF.

The chain links TRBV7-9 to TRBJ1-4; a possible D gene is TRBD1 (6 bases). V gave up 5 bases and J gave up 4 bases, with 14 bases separating them. CDR1 and CDR2 (germline): SEHNR, FQNEAQ (reference sequence). The CDR3 consists of 15 residues. CDR3 sequence (DNA): TGTGCCAGCAGCCTCGTGGGGGGCCTTAATGAAAAACTGTTTTTT. Protein product: CASSLVGGLNEKLFF.

A remark on this clone: The same CDR3 also results from other DNA sequences found in this sample. The chain carries TRBV27 and TRBJ2-1; the D is unclear. Trimming took 6 bases from V and 5 from J, leaving 8 bases between them. The CDR3 sequence is 12 residues long. Looked up from germline, CDR1 is MNHEY and CDR2 is SMNVEV (reference sequence). The CDR3 sequence is CASSLGHNEQFF. The CDR3 region has the DNA TGTGCCAGCAGCCTCGGTCACAATGAGCAGTTCTTC.